A single sample is the source of the 8 T cell receptor beta chains below, sequenced in a study of spatial heterogeneity in lung cancer. Via MiXCR, TCRdb re-called the 5' RACE reads, giving one row per CDR3 protein. The sample includes roughly 40,000 distinct CDR3 sequences, approximately 7% seen only once; the top ten take about 39%. Time point in this sample: sample taken at primary tumor resection. The input material, whole RNA from tumor, nontumor lung or frozen PBMC, was sequenced unsorted. The material sequenced was PBMCs, taken at surgery. The receptors here all came from a female donor with early-stage non-small cell lung cancer.

This rearrangement joins TRBV6-6 to TRBJ1-4; D possibly corresponds to TRBD1 (6 bases). Trimming stripped 5 bases from V and 1 base from J, with 8 bases between. CDR3 length: 14 amino acids. The germline CDR1 and CDR2 sequences are MNHNY and SVGAGI (reference sequence). This CDR3 is CASSTTGTNEKLFF. The DNA of the CDR3 is TGTGCCAGCAGTACGACAGGAACTAATGAAAAACTGTTTTTT.

The gene calls are TRBV7-6 and TRBJ2-3, with 7 nucleotides matching TRBD1. The germline gives CDR1 SGHVS, CDR2 FNYEAQ. The CDR3 consists of 15 residues. J lost 2 bases, V lost 5 bases, and 7 bases had no gene match. In DNA form, the CDR3 reads TGTGCCAGCAGCCTGCGACAGGGAACCACAGATACGCAGTATTTT. Its protein product is CASSLRQGTTDTQYF.

This clonotype was seen a handful of times. The rearrangement joins TRBV20-1 to TRBJ2-6; TRBD1 might be the D (6 bases). CDR1 DFQATT and CDR2 SNEGSKA come from the germline V gene (reference sequence). The CDR3 contains 13 residues. Trimming removed 3 bases from V and 6 bases from J, with 9 bases in between. In nucleotides, the CDR3 is TGCAGTGCTAGGAGGGGGACGGCCAACGTCCTGACTTTC. Encoded protein: CSARRGTANVLTF.

V usage is TRBV12-3 or TRBV12-4 and J usage is TRBJ1-4; tentative D call: TRBD1 (5 bases). Trimming stripped 3 bases from V and 2 bases from J, with 10 bases between. The CDR3 has 15 amino acids. In DNA form, the CDR3 reads TGTGCCAGCAGTTTCGGGGGGGATACTAATGAAAAACTGTTTTTT. Translating gives CASSFGGDTNEKLFF.

This clonotype was observed at least ten times. The chain joins TRBV27 to TRBJ2-3; D remains ambiguous. Germline CDR1 is MNHEY and CDR2 is SMNVEV (reference sequence). The CDR3 runs 14 residues. With 5 bases removed from V and 0 bases from J, the gap between germline ends came to 9 bases. The DNA of the CDR3 is TGTGCCAGCAGTAGGGTTGCTAGCACAGATACGCAGTATTTT. It encodes CASSRVASTDTQYF.

The chain links TRBV29-1 to TRBJ2-3; D may be TRBD2 (6 bases). Trimming stripped 2 bases from V and 0 bases from J, with 15 bases between. Germline loops: CDR1 SQVTM, CDR2 ANQGSEA. The CDR3 sequence is 16 residues long. Written as DNA, the CDR3 is TGCAGCGTTGAAAGATTGGGTGGGGGGAGCACAGATACGCAGTATTTT. This encodes CSVERLGGGSTDTQYF.

This clonotype was recorded many times. V usage is TRBV6-5 and J usage is TRBJ1-6, with D hard to call. V dropped 0 bases and J dropped 6 bases, with 12 bases sitting between them. The CDR3 has 16 amino acids. Germline V lookup: CDR1 MNHEY, CDR2 SVGAGI. The CDR3 sequence is CASSYSDRYLNSPLHF. CDR3 nucleotide sequence: TGTGCCAGCAGTTACTCAGACCGATACCTTAATTCACCCCTCCACTTT.

There are a few counts of this clonotype. The gene calls are TRBV24-1 and TRBJ2-1; 8 bases align to TRBD2. The CDR3 length is 16 residues. Germline assignment: CDR1 KGHDR and CDR2 SFDVKD. V lost 3 bases, J lost 6 bases, and 9 bases stayed unmatched. The DNA of the CDR3 is TGTGCCACCAGTGATAATGCGGGGGGCCGTATCAATGAGCAGTTCTTC. Translation gives CATSDNAGGRINEQFF.